Below are 23 T cell receptor beta chains sequenced from a single sample in a study of T cells in women clearing cervical HPV infection. This table comes from immunoSEQ multiplex PCR, and its TCRdb copy is limited to in-frame clones, with some not included. The sample data list roughly 30,000 clones. Material: blood buffy coat. The receptors stem from a woman aged 18 to 75 with a cervical HPV16 infection that either progressed to CIN3+ or cleared (not recorded which).

Comments on this clone: From the germline J gene comes the end of the CDR3, since the read stops 3 residues before it. The rearrangement links TRBV7-7 to TRBJ2-3, with 15 nucleotides matching TRBD2. Looked up from germline, CDR1 is SSHAT and CDR2 is FNYEAQ (reference sequence). The CDR3 length is 16 residues. Trimming at V came to 4 bases and at J to 4 bases, leaving 3 bases not matched to a gene. The sequenced part of the CDR3 DNA is TGTGCCAGCAGCTCAGGACTAGCGGGAGGGGCAGATACG. This sequence encodes CASSSGLAGGADT. The full CDR3 is CASSSGLAGGADTQYF.

A remark on this clone: From the germline J gene comes the end of the CDR3, since the read stops 3 residues before it. V is TRBV7-9 and J is TRBJ2-7; D is undetermined. Germline values: CDR1 SEHNR, CDR2 FQNEAQ (reference sequence). Trimming took 1 base from V and 3 from J, leaving 13 bases between them. The CDR3 is 15 amino acids. The CDR3 is CASSLGLSDYYEQYF. Incomplete CDR3 DNA: TGTGCCAGCAGCTTAGGATTATCAGATTACTACGAG.

Regarding this clone: Sequencing ends 3 residues short of the CDR3 end; the germline J gene provides the rest. The chain combines TRBV5-1 with TRBJ1-3, with TRBD1 identical over 8 bases. After removal of 3 bases from V and 3 bases from J, the junction contained 5 bases not matched to a gene. The CDR3 extends over 15 amino acids. Germline CDR1 is SGHRS and CDR2 is YFSETQ. The CDR3 region is CASSSTGTGGNTIYF. CDR3 DNA, as far as it was read: TGCGCCAGCAGCTCAACCGGGACAGGTGGAAACACC.

Of note for this clone: From the germline J gene comes the end of the CDR3, since the read stops 3 residues before it. The chain employs TRBV27 and TRBJ2-5, with D perhaps matching TRBD1 (5 bases). Per the germline V gene, CDR1 is MNHEY and CDR2 is SMNVEV (reference sequence). V lost 3 bases and J lost 5, with 13 bases in between. The CDR3 is 14 residues long. The CDR3 reads CASSFPDRLETQYF. The DNA read from the CDR3 is TGTGCCAGCAGTTTCCCCGACAGACTGGAGACC.

Regarding this clone: Read coverage stops 3 residues before the CDR3 terminus; the germline J gene supplies the remainder. V and J are TRBV5-6 and TRBJ2-7, with D tentatively TRBD2 (5 bases). This CDR3 contains 13 residues. Per germline, CDR1 SGHDT and CDR2 YYEEEE. V lost 2 bases to trimming and J lost 6 bases, with 12 bases between them. Partial CDR3 DNA: TGTGCCAGCAGCTTCTCGGGGTGGGGCGAG. Translated, it gives CASSFSGWGE. The full CDR3 sequence reads CASSFSGWGEQYF.

Comments on this clone: The read gets to within 3 residues of the CDR3 end, and the germline J gene fills in the rest. The chain links TRBV19 to TRBJ1-2; 8 positions agree with TRBD1. Germline V CDR1 and CDR2: LNHDA, SQIVND (reference sequence). This CDR3 comprises 15 residues. V trimming: 5 bases; J trimming: 3 bases; junction bases outside the gene matches: 8. CDR3 DNA, as far as it was read: TGTGCCAGTAGTTTCAGGGGGCTGGGCGACTATGGC. It translates to CASSFRGLGDYG. The whole CDR3 sequence reads CASSFRGLGDYGYTF.

The CDR3: CSARDRGPAEQYF. The covered CDR3 bases are TGCAGTGCTAGAGATCGGGGTCCCGCCGAG. The chain is built from TRBV20-1 and TRBJ2-7; TRBD2 is a possible D gene (5 bases). Read coverage stops 3 residues before the CDR3 terminus; the germline J gene supplies the remainder. Germline CDR1 DFQATT, CDR2 SNEGSKA (reference sequence). V was clipped by 0 bases and J by 6 bases, with 12 bases between them. This CDR3 contains 13 residues.

On this clone itself: The CDR3 end is not reached by the read, which stops 3 residues before it; the germline J gene fills it in. The chain has TRBV7-7 and TRBJ2-1; 7 nucleotides agree with TRBD2. Germline CDR1 and CDR2: SSHAT and FNYEAQ (reference sequence). The CDR3 length is 17 residues. V lost 1 base, J lost 0 bases, and 6 bases stayed unmatched. The CDR3 bases that were read are TGTGCCAGCAGCTTAGAGGCTAGCGGAAGCTCCTACAATGAG. It is translated as CASSLEASGSSYNE. The CDR3 in its entirety is CASSLEASGSSYNEQFF.

A word on this clone: The read falls 3 residues short of the CDR3 end, and the missing part is taken from the germline J gene. J is TRBJ2-7 and V is TRBV20-1, with TRBD2 matching 12 bases. The CDR3 totals 16 residues. V shed 3 bases and J 2 bases; nucleotides not matched to a gene: 8. In germline, CDR1 is DFQATT, CDR2 SNEGSKA (reference sequence). CDR3 DNA (partial): TGCAGTGCTAGCTGGCTAGCGGGAGGGATTCCCTACGAG. Amino acid sequence: CSASWLAGGIPYE. The entire CDR3 protein is CSASWLAGGIPYEQYF.

CDR3 region: CASSRDFYTDTYTF. The sequenced part of the CDR3 DNA is TGTGCCAGCAGCCGGGACTTCTACACAGATACC. The chain recombines TRBV7-9 with TRBJ1-2, with D possibly TRBD1 on 5 matching bases. The read ends 3 residues shy of where the CDR3 ends; the end is completed using the germline J gene. The CDR3 contains 14 residues. Germline CDR1 SEHNR, CDR2 FQNEAQ (reference sequence). Variable domain in full (rest from reference TRBV7-9 and TRBJ1-2): DTGVSQNPRHKITKRGQNVTFRCDPISEHNRLYWYRQTLGQGPEFLTYFQNEAQLEKSRLLSDRFSAERPKGSFSTLEIQRTEQGDSAMYLCASSRDFYTDTYTFGSGTRLTVV.

Worth noting for this clone: The CDR3 extends 3 residues past the end of the read, so its final part is completed from the germline J gene. The chain combines TRBV5-1 with TRBJ2-2, with D possibly matching TRBD2 (6 bases). The CDR3 covers 14 residues. Germline CDR1 and CDR2: SGHRS and YFSETQ. V was clipped by 3 bases and J by 5 bases, with 11 bases between them. CDR3 loop: CASSWSAGTGELFF. CDR3 DNA, as far as it was read: TGCGCCAGCAGCTGGTCTGCGGGGACCGGGGAG.

Notes on this clone: The DNA ends 3 residues before the CDR3 does, and the rest of the CDR3 is filled in from the germline J gene. The chain links TRBV7-2 to TRBJ2-7, with 8 bases aligning to TRBD2. CDR1 SGHTA and CDR2 FQGNSA come from the germline V gene. CDR3 length equals 15 residues. Trimming at V came to 4 bases and at J to 5 bases, leaving 10 bases not matched to a gene. The CDR3 bases that were read are TGTGCCAGCAGCTCCCGAGCGGGAGCGGACGACGAG. This translates into CASSSRAGADDE. The full CDR3 is CASSSRAGADDEQYF.

CDR3: CASARSSYNEQFF. CDR3 DNA (partial): TGTGCCAGTGCTAGGAGCTCCTACAATGAG. The genes are TRBV11-2 and TRBJ2-1; D unresolved. The read falls 3 residues short of the CDR3 end, and the missing part is taken from the germline J gene. Germline V gene sequence: CDR1 SGHAT, CDR2 FQNNGV. The CDR3 runs to 13 residues. Trimming pared 9 bases from V and 0 bases from J, leaving 9 bases between.

Regarding this clone: Read coverage stops 3 residues before the CDR3 terminus; the germline J gene supplies the remainder. V gene TRBV7-9 combines with J gene TRBJ2-7; 9 positions match TRBD2. V shed 2 bases and J 3 bases; nucleotides not matched to a gene: 5. This CDR3 contains 15 residues. Germline V gene data show CDR1 as SEHNR and CDR2 as FQNEAQ (reference sequence). The part of the CDR3 DNA that was read is TGTGCCAGCAGCTTAATGCGGGGGGGAGACTACGAG. This codes for CASSLMRGGDYE. The whole CDR3 reads CASSLMRGGDYEQYF.

Concerning this clone: Read sequence stops 3 residues before the CDR3 end, and the germline J gene provides the missing end. The chain carries TRBV20-1 and TRBJ1-2; 7 nucleotides line up with TRBD1. After removal of 6 bases from V and 6 bases from J, the junction contained 7 bases not matched to a gene. This CDR3 comprises 12 residues. Per germline, CDR1 DFQATT and CDR2 SNEGSKA (reference sequence). This chain's CDR3 is CSALRGQNGYTF. CDR3 bases read: TGCAGTGCCCTTAGGGGACAGAATGGC.

To note about this clone: The CDR3 end lies 3 residues beyond the end of the read and is filled in from the germline J gene. The genes are TRBV7-8 and TRBJ2-3; no clear D. The V end was cut by 5 bases, the J end by 1 base, with 19 bases between. Germline V lookup: CDR1 SGHVS, CDR2 FQNEAQ. The CDR3 loop spans 17 amino acids. CDR3 DNA (partial): TGTGCCAGCAGCACCTCTCTGACTCGTCGGGGCACAGATACG. The encoded protein is CASSTSLTRRGTDT. The complete CDR3 sequence is CASSTSLTRRGTDTQYF.

In the case of this clone: Read coverage stops 3 residues before the CDR3 terminus; the germline J gene supplies the remainder. The chain has TRBV19 and TRBJ1-1; the D is unclear. Per germline, CDR1 LNHDA and CDR2 SQIVND (reference sequence). V was pared by 3 bases and J by 1 base, with 15 bases between. This CDR3 region has 16 residues. The CDR3 sequence is CASSIGHSRPNTEAFF. CDR3 DNA, as far as it was read: TGTGCCAGTAGTATTGGTCATTCAAGGCCGAACACTGAA.

To note about this clone: The read terminates 3 residues ahead of where the CDR3 ends, so the germline J gene completes it. The chain carries TRBV4-2 and TRBJ2-2, with TRBD2 matching over 8 bases. V trimming: 2 bases; J trimming: 1 base; junction bases outside the gene matches: 3. The CDR3 runs to 16 residues. Germline lookup yields CDR1 LGHNA and CDR2 YNFKEQ. The CDR3 sequence: CASSQTSGRNTGELFF. Partial CDR3 DNA: TGTGCCAGCAGCCAAACGAGCGGGAGGAACACCGGGGAG.

With regard to this clone: The read finishes 3 residues shy of the CDR3 end, and the germline J gene is used to complete it. The rearrangement links TRBV7-2 to TRBJ1-1, with D tentatively TRBD1 (5 bases). The CDR3 loop spans 14 amino acids. The V gene's germline CDR1 is SGHTA and CDR2 FQGNSA. The CDR3 sequence: CASSSPGRGVEAFF. The covered CDR3 bases are TGTGCCAGCAGCTCGCCCGGGAGGGGAGTTGAG.

The covered CDR3 bases are TGCAGTGCGCAGAAGGACGGGCGGGGGGCCTCAGATACG. Translating gives CSAQKDGRGASDT. The CDR3 in its entirety is CSAQKDGRGASDTAFF. The V call is TRBV20-1, the J call TRBJ1-1; perhaps TRBD1 as D (6 bases). The CDR3 extends 3 residues past the end of the read, so its final part is completed from the germline J gene. This CDR3 is built from 16 residues. Germline CDR1 and CDR2: DFQATT and SNEGSKA (reference sequence).

A word on this clone: Read data end 3 residues before the CDR3 end; the end is taken from the germline J gene. The chain combines TRBV30 with TRBJ2-1; D is possibly TRBD1 (5 bases). Germline V gives CDR1 GTSNPN, CDR2 SVGIG (reference sequence). Between the trimmed V and J ends, which lost 1 base and 4 bases, there was a span of 8 bases. This CDR3 contains 13 residues. CDR3 protein: CAWSEGRYNEQFF. The CDR3 bases that were read are TGTGCCTGGAGTGAGGGGCGTTACAATGAG.

A remark on this clone: With the read ending 3 residues before the CDR3 end, the germline J gene is used to fill in that end. The chain employs TRBV10-2 and TRBJ2-7; perhaps TRBD2 as D (6 bases). The V end lost 3 bases, the J end lost 3 bases, and 9 bases lay between the germline ends. The CDR3 runs 13 residues. Germline V gives CDR1 WSHSY, CDR2 SAAADI. CDR3 region: CASSEGTGYEQYF. CDR3 bases read: TGCGCCAGCAGTGAAGGGACTGGCTACGAG.

Comment on this clone: Sequencing ends 3 residues short of the CDR3 end; the germline J gene provides the rest. The V and J genes are TRBV5-1 and TRBJ1-1, with D perhaps TRBD1 (6 bases). The ends were cut back, 1 base at V and 5 bases at J, with 15 bases in the middle. The germline gives CDR1 SGHRS, CDR2 YFSETQ. This CDR3 has 15 amino acids. The CDR3 is CASSLRAGVDTEAFF. The sequenced CDR3 bases are TGCGCCAGCAGCTTGAGAGCAGGGGTGGATACTGAA.